This TCR beta chain stems from a study of cytomegalovirus exposure and HLA in healthy donors. Note on this clone: No antigen is known for it.

CMV serostatus data were not documented for this donor. The PCR employed 60 Vbeta primers together with 13 Jbeta primers. Profiling relied on immunoSEQ multiplex PCR, and the TCRdb table lists in-frame clones only, not all of them. The sample includes roughly 70,000 clones, about 74% of them seen just once. Study results and limitations: Most TCR beta V segments were productive about 87% or about 30% of the time in an earlier analysis.

Unmatched junction bases numbered 10, after V lost 5 bases and J lost 5 bases. CDR3 length: 15 amino acids. The germline CDR1 and CDR2 sequences are LNHNV and YYDKDF (reference sequence). The TCR comes from a human donor in good health. Sequencing was done on a sample of PBMCs. The chain joins TRBV15 to TRBJ2-5; 8 positions match TRBD2. The chain's CDR3 is CATSGSSGLDETQYF. The CDR3, as DNA: TGTGCCACCAGCGGTTCTAGCGGGTTAGATGAGACCCAGTACTTC.